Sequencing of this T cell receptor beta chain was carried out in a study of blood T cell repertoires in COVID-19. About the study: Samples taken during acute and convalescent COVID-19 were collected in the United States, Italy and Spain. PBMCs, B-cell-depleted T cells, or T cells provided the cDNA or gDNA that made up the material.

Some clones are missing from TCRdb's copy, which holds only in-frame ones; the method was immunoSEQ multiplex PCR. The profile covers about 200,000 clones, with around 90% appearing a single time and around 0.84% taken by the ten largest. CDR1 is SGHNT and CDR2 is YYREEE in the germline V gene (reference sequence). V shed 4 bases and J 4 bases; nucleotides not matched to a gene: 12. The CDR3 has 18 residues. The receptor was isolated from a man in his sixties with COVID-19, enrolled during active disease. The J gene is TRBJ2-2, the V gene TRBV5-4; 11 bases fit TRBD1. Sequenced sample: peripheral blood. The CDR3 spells CASSPGTGGSPVTGELFF. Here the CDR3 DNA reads TGTGCCAGCAGCCCCGGGACAGGGGGGAGCCCGGTCACCGGGGAGCTGTTTTTT.